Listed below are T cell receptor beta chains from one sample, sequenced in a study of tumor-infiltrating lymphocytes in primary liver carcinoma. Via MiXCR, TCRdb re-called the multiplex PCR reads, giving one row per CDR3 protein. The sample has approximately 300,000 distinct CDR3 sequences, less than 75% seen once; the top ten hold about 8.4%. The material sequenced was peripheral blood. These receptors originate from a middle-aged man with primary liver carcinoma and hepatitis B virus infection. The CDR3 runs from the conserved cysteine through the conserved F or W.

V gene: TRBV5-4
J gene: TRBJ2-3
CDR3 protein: CATSSTSSTDTRYF

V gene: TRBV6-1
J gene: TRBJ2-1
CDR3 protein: CANSRTGTQYNEQFF

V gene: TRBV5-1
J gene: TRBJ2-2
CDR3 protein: CTSSQSLNTGVLFF

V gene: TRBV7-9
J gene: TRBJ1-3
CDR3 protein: CASRGQGASGNTIYF

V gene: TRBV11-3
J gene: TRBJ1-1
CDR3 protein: CASPPGAGAGYTEAIF

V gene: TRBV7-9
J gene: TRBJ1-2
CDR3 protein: CASSPDAAYGYTF

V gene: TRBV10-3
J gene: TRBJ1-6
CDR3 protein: CATSRQGGDSPLHF

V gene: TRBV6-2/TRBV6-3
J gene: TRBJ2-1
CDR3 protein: CACTNGLYNKQFF

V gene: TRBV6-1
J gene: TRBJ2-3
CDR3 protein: CASRPRGETTDTQYF

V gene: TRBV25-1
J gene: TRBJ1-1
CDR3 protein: CASSEYRATNTEAFF

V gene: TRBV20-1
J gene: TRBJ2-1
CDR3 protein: CSARAASGSNEQFF

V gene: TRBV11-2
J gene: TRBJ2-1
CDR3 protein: CASSLSRQGDPRGDNEQFF

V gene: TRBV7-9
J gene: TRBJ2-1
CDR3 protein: CASSLAHGGGPHPEQFF

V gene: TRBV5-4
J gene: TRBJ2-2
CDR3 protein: CASSLAGAGMNTGEPFF

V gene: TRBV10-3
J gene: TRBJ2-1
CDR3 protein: CAIKGADNEQFF

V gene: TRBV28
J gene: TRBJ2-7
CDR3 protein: CASSLPGTGVDEQYF